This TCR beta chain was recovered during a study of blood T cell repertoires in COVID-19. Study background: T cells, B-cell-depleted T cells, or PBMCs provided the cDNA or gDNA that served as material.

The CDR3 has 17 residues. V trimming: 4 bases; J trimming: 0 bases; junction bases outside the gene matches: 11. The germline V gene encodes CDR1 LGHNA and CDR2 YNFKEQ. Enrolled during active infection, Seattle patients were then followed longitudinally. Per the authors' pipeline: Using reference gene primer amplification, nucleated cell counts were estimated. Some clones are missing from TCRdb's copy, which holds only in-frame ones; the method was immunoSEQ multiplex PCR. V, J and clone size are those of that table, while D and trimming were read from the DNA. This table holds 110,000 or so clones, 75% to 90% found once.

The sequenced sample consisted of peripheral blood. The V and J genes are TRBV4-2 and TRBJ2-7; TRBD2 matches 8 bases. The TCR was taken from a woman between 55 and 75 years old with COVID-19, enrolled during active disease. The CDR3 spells CASSLGRGVIASYEQYF. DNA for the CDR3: TGTGCCAGCAGCCTCGGGCGGGGGGTTATCGCCTCCTACGAGCAGTACTTC.